This TCR beta chain was recovered during a study of regulatory T cells in long-lasting Graves disease. CDR3 regions were amplified by Arm-PCR using iRepertoire HTBI primers to build TCR beta libraries. Via MiXCR, TCRdb re-called the multiplex PCR reads, giving one row per CDR3 protein. The sample lists roughly 400,000 distinct CDR3 sequences, 15% occurring once. Specified time point: newly diagnosed GD, antithyroid drugs for less than 3 months. PBMC-derived RNA was used for the TCR library. The CDR3 totals 15 residues. The germline gives CDR1 SNHLY, CDR2 FYNNEI. V lost 6 bases, J lost 5 bases, and 3 bases stayed unmatched. This same sample was also part of a study on T cells in Graves' hyperthyroidism and ophthalmopathy.

The rearrangement joins TRBV2 to TRBJ2-2; 13 bases are a match to TRBD2. The material was peripheral blood mononuclear cells (PBMCs), obtained at new diagnosis, from a patient treated with antithyroid drugs. This clonotype was sampled from a middle-aged woman with Graves disease. CDR3 sequence reads: CASRGGLAGTGELFF. CDR3 sequence (DNA): TGTGCCAGCAGGGGGGGACTAGCGGGAACCGGGGAGCTGTTTTTT.